The clone carrying this TCR beta chain occurred a few times. The antigen is not known. The genes and germline here are from mouse. Read coverage stops 1 residue before the CDR3 terminus; the germline J gene supplies the remainder. This record belongs to a study of tissue T cells after allogeneic stem cell transplantation. Study-level results: Across patients, clones rarely overlapped, yet motif clusters were shared tissue-specifically. Limitations included a small, clinically heterogeneous cohort and limited sampling depth.

Germline V gene lookup returns CDR1 KGHTA and CDR2 FQNQQP. The CDR3 covers 12 residues. Repertoires were generated with immunoSEQ multiplex PCR, while TCRdb's copy carries only in-frame clones and drops some. The sample has several thousand clones, approximately 50% seen once. The sample's time point: mouse harvest day 7 after allogeneic transplant. Each mouse received 10^7 T-cell-depleted marrow cells plus 10^6 splenic CD5+ T cells by tail vein. Tissues came from B6→BALB/c major-mismatch GVHD mice at day 7 or 14. The clonotype comes from a female BALB/c mouse given C57BL/6 T cells with graft-versus-host disease after an allogeneic hematopoietic cell transplant. The V and J genes are TRBV23 and TRBJ2-7; the table names TRBD1, a call not compared with the DNA. Sequencing was carried out using gut tissue. CDR3 protein: CSSSRDRYEQYF. CDR3 DNA, as far as it was read: TGCTCCAGCAGCCGTGACAGGTATGAACAGTAC.